This T cell receptor beta chain derives from a study of T-cell reconstitution after alpha-beta-depleted transplantation in children. This clonotype was counted many times. A library of TCRbeta sequences, prepared with unique molecular identifiers, was generated. TCRdb re-derived calls from the PCR reads in MiXCR, one entry per CDR3 protein. Among around 200,000 distinct CDR3 sequences, around 9.5% were seen once, and the ten largest hold approximately 5.9%. CDR1 LGHDT and CDR2 YNNKEL come from the germline V gene (reference sequence). The V end was cut by 0 bases, the J end by 6 bases, with 24 bases between. The CDR3 spans 19 residues.

This material consisted of PBMCs from the stem cell graft donor, taken from the stem cell graft. J is TRBJ2-4 and V is TRBV3-1; D possibly corresponds to TRBD2 (6 bases). This TCR was sampled from a human donor who donated a stem cell graft to a child with acute lymphoblastic leukemia. The chain's CDR3 is CASSQDPQMGVRGSNIQYF. The CDR3 nucleotides are TGTGCCAGCAGCCAAGACCCTCAGATGGGTGTTCGGGGGTCAAACATTCAGTACTTC.